This entry concerns a single T cell receptor beta chain. It lacks a known antigen. Base qualities are not recorded, but no much larger clone differs from it by a single base. Each PCR received spiked-in synthetic TCR analog templates so that absolute template abundance could be estimated from read counts. The immunoSEQ assay used bias-controlled V and J gene primers to amplify TCRbeta CDR3 regions from genomic DNA. Sequencing of rearranged TCRbeta segments was done at approximately 20X coverage. Turning to the authors' computational methods: Sequencing errors were corrected by clustering and CDR3s were annotated against IMGT to assign V, D and J genes. Only productive TCRbeta rearrangements were used in downstream analyses, excluding out-of-frame or stop-codon sequences. Clonality was calculated as one minus the Shannon entropy normalized by the log of the number of unique productive sequences. Fisher's exact test with Benjamini-Hochberg correction, using a cutoff of adjusted p below 0.01, was how clones that differed between time points or between blood and tumor were identified. Imported from immuneACCESS, the table was reduced by TCRdb to in-frame sequences with V and J called. These copies leave out some clones; in studies compared against another copy, an unresolved V gene accounts for under half, and the cause of the remainder is not known. That table gives V, J and clone size, and the DNA gave D and trimming. The sample records around 49,000 clones, roughly 82% of which are singletons. The ten top clones hold less than 15% of the sample.

The data originate from a study of PD-L1 blockade in urothelial cancer (TCRdb year 2017). About the study as a whole: Every patient began therapy at some point between 2013 and 2015 and was given atezolizumab 1,200 mg intravenously every 3 weeks. About 90% of the roughly 30 patients were identified as males with urothelial cancer of bladder origin, and a prior smoking history was reported by 18 of 29 patients. Patients had an ECOG performance status of 0 or 1 and had received between 0 and 3 prior chemotherapy regimens. Blood samples were analyzed at 3 weeks after treatment start (second dose) and at 6 weeks after treatment start. A median of about 140,000 T cells and 85,000 or so unique TCRs was obtained from blood samples, and a median clonality of 0.080 was observed. Somatic, immune and clinical correlates of response to PD-L1 blockade with atezolizumab in urothelial cancer were the focus of an exploratory multi-omic analysis. TCR sequencing covered pretreatment tumor samples and matched, serially collected peripheral blood taken before and after atezolizumab treatment. Durable clinical benefit meant progression-free survival longer than 6 months, and TCR features were also tested against progression-free and overall survival. In the same patients, whole exome sequencing and RNA sequencing of pretreatment tumors were performed in addition to TCR sequencing. Nine patients achieved durable clinical benefit and around 19 did not. Pretreatment blood TCR-seq was available for nearly 30 patients, at least one posttreatment blood collection was obtained for 25 or so patients, and tumor TCR-seq was available for 25 or so patients.

V was cut back by 0 bases and J by 3 bases, leaving a gap of 13 bases between them. Based on the germline V gene (reference sequence), the CDR1 and CDR2 sequences are SGHKS and YYEKEE. The CDR3 numbers 16 residues from cysteine through phenylalanine. The CDR3 DNA has 48 bases and is translated from base 1. The time point label for this specimen denotes: peripheral blood 6 weeks after treatment start. A cohort of roughly 30 patients with locally advanced or metastatic urothelial carcinoma, treated at Memorial Sloan Kettering on a trial protocol, was included. Peripheral blood mononuclear cells were collected pretreatment and during treatment, with between 1 and 8 total time points per patient. The Qiagen DNeasy Blood extraction kit was used to purify genomic DNA from total PBMCs and tumor samples. Collected pretreatment and during treatment, PBMCs were isolated and stored as previously described. Study-level results and caveats: At 3 weeks after the start of treatment, tumor-associated TCR clones in peripheral blood had expanded more in patients with durable benefit (n ≈ 23, p = 0.022). Because of the small sample size (n ≈ 31) and the many exploratory analyses performed, the results are intended to be regarded as hypothesis-generating. Improved progression-free and overall survival was associated with having pretreatment peripheral blood TCR clonality below the median.

In this chain, TRBV5-5 is recombined with TRBJ2-1; a weak D assignment points to TRBD2 (7 bases agree). This sample comprised PBMCs, obtained around atezolizumab (anti-PD-L1) treatment. The sequence came from a man aged 55 to 70 with urothelial cancer. This receptor carries the CDR3 CASSLARGGSYNEQFF. The DNA reads TGTGCCAGCAGCTTGGCCAGGGGAGGGAGCTACAATGAGCAGTTCTTC.